These T cell receptor beta chains were read from a single sample in a study of CD8+CD57+ T cells in acquired aplastic anemia. Using its own MiXCR run on the reads, TCRdb lists one record per CDR3 protein. The sample holds 75,000 to 80,000 distinct CDR3 sequences, roughly 72% seen once. The source material was sorted CD4+, CD8+, or CD8+CD57+ T cells (not recorded which) from PBMCs. These receptor sequences come from a human donor with aplastic anemia. The CDR3 runs from the conserved cysteine through the conserved F or W. Fields, in order: clone size, J gene, V gene, D gene, CDR3 DNA, CDR3 protein. D genes are given only for firm matches. Clone size, where shown, is once, few, many, or a class for clones that have expanded.

size: NA
J: TRBJ2-1
V: TRBV11-1
D: NA
DNA: TGTGCCAGCAGCCCAGGTAACAAGGGAGATGAGCAGTTCTTC
CDR3: CASSPGNKGDEQFF

size: few
J: TRBJ1-1
V: TRBV10-2
D: NA
DNA: TGCGCCAGCAGTGAGTCGAGGGGTGGAGAAGACGTCTTCACTGAAGCTTTCTTT
CDR3: CASSESRGGEDVFTEAFF

size: NA
J: TRBJ2-7
V: TRBV10-3
D: NA
DNA: TGTGCCATCAGTGACCGTACCTACGAGCAGTACTTC
CDR3: CAISDRTYEQYF

size: NA
J: TRBJ1-2
V: TRBV2
D: NA
DNA: TGTGCCATCACTTTGGACAAGTCCTATGGCTACACCTTC
CDR3: CAITLDKSYGYTF

size: NA
J: TRBJ2-7
V: TRBV29-1
D: NA
DNA: TGCAGCGTTGTTGGATCCTACGAGCAGTACTTC
CDR3: CSVVGSYEQYF

size: NA
J: TRBJ2-7
V: TRBV25-1
D: NA
DNA: TGTGCCAGCAGTGATGCTTTCTACGAGCAGTACTTC
CDR3: CASSDAFYEQYF

size: NA
J: TRBJ2-3
V: TRBV9
D: TRBD2
DNA: TGTGCCAGCACCTTTAGCGGGGCGACTAGCACAGATACGCAGTATTTT
CDR3: CASTFSGATSTDTQYF

size: NA
J: TRBJ2-7
V: TRBV5-5
D: NA
DNA: TGTGCCAGCAGCTTAGAAGGGACATCCAACTACGAGCAGTACTTC
CDR3: CASSLEGTSNYEQYF

size: NA
J: TRBJ1-5
V: TRBV7-9
D: NA
DNA: TGTGCCAGCAGCTTACGGGGGGAGGGCAATCAGCCCCAGCATTTT
CDR3: CASSLRGEGNQPQHF

size: NA
J: TRBJ2-7
V: TRBV9
D: NA
DNA: TGTGCCAGCAGCGTAGGAGGGAATTCCTACGAGCAGTACTTC
CDR3: CASSVGGNSYEQYF

size: NA
J: TRBJ2-7
V: TRBV7-2
D: NA
DNA: TGTGCCAGCAGCTTAGGACAGGTTTTCGGGGAGCAGTACTTC
CDR3: CASSLGQVFGEQYF

size: few
J: TRBJ2-1
V: TRBV5-5
D: NA
DNA: TGTGCCAGCAGCTTGTCCACAGGGACCAATGAGCAGTTCTTC
CDR3: CASSLSTGTNEQFF

size: NA
J: TRBJ1-4
V: TRBV5-1
D: NA
DNA: TGCGCCAGCAGCTTCCTCGGGGGGACTAATGAAAAACTGTTTTTT
CDR3: CASSFLGGTNEKLFF

size: many
J: TRBJ2-3
V: TRBV15
D: TRBD1
DNA: TGTGCCACCAGCCGGACAGGGGGGGGCACAGATACGCAGTATTTT
CDR3: CATSRTGGGTDTQYF

size: NA
J: TRBJ2-5
V: TRBV2
D: TRBD2
DNA: TGTGCCAGCAGTTCGGGCGGGAGGGCCGTTGTCCAGTACTTC
CDR3: CASSSGGRAVVQYF

size: NA
J: TRBJ2-7
V: TRBV29-1
D: TRBD2
DNA: TGCAGCGTCCGGGACAGTACTAGCGGGGGGCCCTACGAGCAGTACTTC
CDR3: CSVRDSTSGGPYEQYF

size: NA
J: TRBJ2-3
V: TRBV25-1
D: NA
DNA: TGTGCCAGCAGTGGGACGGAGTCTAGCACAGATACGCAGTATTTT
CDR3: CASSGTESSTDTQYF

size: NA
J: TRBJ1-2
V: TRBV24-1
D: NA
DNA: TGTGCCACCAGTGATAACAGATGGGGCTACACCTTC
CDR3: CATSDNRWGYTF

size: once
J: TRBJ2-3
V: TRBV7-9
D: NA
DNA: TGTGCCAGCAGCCGGGACCAGCTAACAGATACGCAGTATTTT
CDR3: CASSRDQLTDTQYF

size: NA
J: TRBJ1-1
V: TRBV20-1
D: TRBD1
DNA: TGCAGTGCTAGGGACAGGGGCCGCTTGGCGAACACTGAAGCTTTCTTT
CDR3: CSARDRGRLANTEAFF

size: many
J: TRBJ1-5
V: TRBV4-1
D: NA
DNA: TGCGCCAGCAGCCACCAGGGGACGGGCAATCAGCCCCAGCATTTT
CDR3: CASSHQGTGNQPQHF

size: NA
J: TRBJ2-1
V: TRBV29-1
D: NA
DNA: TGCAGCGTTGAGGTACACTACCGCTACAATGAGCAGTTCTTC
CDR3: CSVEVHYRYNEQFF

size: NA
J: TRBJ2-7
V: TRBV24-1
D: TRBD2
DNA: TGTGCCACCAGTGATCCGGGACTAGCCGCCGAAGGACAGTACTTC
CDR3: CATSDPGLAAEGQYF

size: many
J: TRBJ1-4
V: TRBV9
D: NA
DNA: TGTGCCAGCAGCGTAGATGCAGGAGGGGAAAAACTGTTTTTT
CDR3: CASSVDAGGEKLFF

size: NA
J: TRBJ2-7
V: TRBV24-1
D: NA
DNA: TGTACCACCAGTGACATTAACTGGCGATTGGAAGAGCAGTACTTC
CDR3: CTTSDINWRLEEQYF

size: NA
J: TRBJ1-1
V: TRBV7-2
D: NA
DNA: TGTGCCAGCAGTCGACAGGCTTGGACTGAAGCTTTCTTT
CDR3: CASSRQAWTEAFF

size: NA
J: TRBJ2-1
V: TRBV5-1
D: NA
DNA: TGCGCCAGCAGCTTGGTTCCGGACAATGAGCAGTTCTTC
CDR3: CASSLVPDNEQFF

size: once
J: TRBJ2-3
V: TRBV11-2
D: NA
DNA: TGTGCCATAGGTGGGGGGAAGGGCACAGATACGCAGTATTTT
CDR3: CAIGGGKGTDTQYF

size: NA
J: TRBJ2-5
V: TRBV29-1
D: TRBD2
DNA: TGCAGCGCCCCCGGGGGGCAAGAGACCCAGTACTTC
CDR3: CSAPGGQETQYF

size: once
J: TRBJ1-5
V: TRBV11-2
D: TRBD1
DNA: TGTGCCAGCAGCTTGCAAGGGACAGGGGGCCGGCAGCCCCAGCATTTT
CDR3: CASSLQGTGGRQPQHF

size: NA
J: TRBJ1-6
V: TRBV11-2
D: TRBD1
DNA: TGTGCCAGCAGCCCTCCGACCGGGACAGGAGATCCACCCCTCCACTTT
CDR3: CASSPPTGTGDPPLHF

size: few
J: TRBJ1-1
V: TRBV20-1
D: NA
DNA: TGCAGTGCTAGAGTTATGAACACTGAAGCTTTCTTT
CDR3: CSARVMNTEAFF

size: NA
J: TRBJ1-2
V: TRBV15
D: NA
DNA: TGTGCCACCAGCAGAGAGGGGGGGCCGCAGGGCTACACCTTC
CDR3: CATSREGGPQGYTF

size: NA
J: TRBJ1-4
V: TRBV7-6
D: NA
DNA: TGTGCCAGCAGCTTCGCTAATGAAAAACTGTTTTTT
CDR3: CASSFANEKLFF

size: NA
J: TRBJ2-5
V: TRBV29-1
D: TRBD1
DNA: TGCAGCGTTGGCGGGGGACAGGGAGGGAAGACCCAGTACTTC
CDR3: CSVGGGQGGKTQYF